The T cell receptor (beta chain) described here comes from a study of identifying expanded T cells in peripheral blood (dated by TCRdb to about 2019). In the study overall: Technical replicates were generated by sequencing separate aliquots of the same genomic DNA pool, with four replicates compared pairwise.

CDR1 and CDR2, per the germline V gene, are SGHTA and FQGNSA. The CDR3 covers 17 residues, taking in both the cysteine and the phenylalanine. CDR3 DNA is the only sequence kept; it has 51 bases, read in frame from the first base. Trimming costs V 1 base and J 2 bases, and their ends lie 16 bases apart. With regard to this clone: There is no known antigen for this receptor. No clone much larger than this one lies a single base away; base qualities are absent.

The immunoSEQ Assay, which uses bias-controlled multiplex PCR amplification of genomic DNA, was used to profile TCRbeta CDR3 regions. The study's processing was this. The absolute abundance of each unique TCRbeta CDR3 region was quantified after sequences were collapsed and filtered. Differential abundance was tested with a binomial (Fisher-equivalent) model and with a beta-binomial model adding time-dependent variance fitted from healthy donors. Any clone with fewer than 5 combined templates was excluded, and a clone was called differentially abundant if its Benjamini-Hochberg FDR was below 0.01. Beta-binomial variance was modeled as a function of total template count across the two samples using the form v = (b*log(k)+a)^2. Not all clones reach the TCRdb copy of this immuneACCESS table, which keeps in-frame sequences only. Checked studies attribute under half of the gap to unresolved V genes and leave the rest unexplained. Clone size and the V and J calls come from that table; the DNA yielded D and trimming. For this sample the table gives tens of thousands of clones, of which about 83% were detected only once. Jointly, the top ten make up roughly 18% of the sample.

No immune events such as infections were documented for the healthy donors during the collection period. Healthy-donor blood repertoires served as a training cohort to calibrate time-dependent variance in a beta-binomial model of T-cell clone differential abundance. The training cohort included around ten healthy donors, of whom 3 were female and 7 were male. On average the donors were approximately 42 years old, and their ages spanned about 29 to 65 years. Whole blood from each healthy donor was obtained from a commercial supplier and was collected at three time points two to three weeks apart. For immunosequencing, genomic DNA was extracted from whole blood that had not been sorted. Study-wide conclusions, independent of this receptor: Across all healthy donors, variance in clone template counts between approximately 2-week samples was found to increase significantly with total template count. Both the number of clones called differentially abundant and the false-positive rate were significantly reduced by the beta-binomial model across all healthy-donor time intervals. Approximately 1.2 differentially abundant clones were flagged by the binomial model between technical replicates, whereas about 15 and 19 were flagged over approximately two weeks and four weeks, respectively. The authors expected that over much longer intervals, such as months to years, biological variance in healthy repertoires might increase even further.

The sequencing sample was made of blood. Recombination linked TRBV7-2 to TRBJ2-3, and TRBD2 may be the D gene, going by 7 matching bases. This sequence originates from a person aged 18 to 70 in good health. Read as DNA, the sequence is TGTGCCAGCAGCTTAGGGTCGGCGGGGGCCCCCACAGATACGCAGTATTTT. Translated, it gives CASSLGSAGAPTDTQYF.